This T cell receptor beta chain originates from a study of T cell changes during pregnancy in multiple sclerosis. The CDR3 covers 17 residues. V shed 1 base, J shed 4 bases, and the junction held 12 bases outside the gene matches. The V gene's germline CDR1 is SGHNT and CDR2 YYREEE (reference sequence). The table came from immunoSEQ multiplex PCR; TCRdb's copy has only in-frame clones and leaves some out. Of 25,000 to 35,000 clones listed, over 85% are singletons. Sample: CD8+ T cells from peripheral blood mononuclear cells, taken before pregnancy. The sequence was collected from a female donor with multiple sclerosis, enrolled in a pregnancy study. V and J are TRBV5-4 and TRBJ2-3; 7 positions match TRBD1. Written as DNA, the CDR3 is TGTGCCAGCAGCTTGTTGTCCGAGGGGGCTTTCGCAGATACGCAGTATTTT. Protein: CASSLLSEGAFADTQYF.